The 17 T cell receptor beta chains below were found in one sample sequenced in a study of cytomegalovirus exposure and HLA in healthy donors. PCR amplification relied on 60 Vbeta primers (plus 13 Jbeta primers). Repertoires were generated with immunoSEQ multiplex PCR, while TCRdb's copy carries only in-frame clones and drops some. The table includes around 150,000 clones, about 68% detected once. Material: PBMCs. The source is a man younger than 30 in good health and CMV-seronegative.

The chain links TRBV6-6 to TRBJ2-5, with 12 bases matching TRBD1. Unmatched junction bases numbered 6, after V lost 5 bases and J lost 5 bases. The CDR3 totals 15 residues. CDR1 is MNHNY and CDR2 is SVGAGI in the germline V gene (reference sequence). CDR3 sequence: CASSPGTGGLETQYF. The CDR3 nucleotides read TGTGCCAGCAGTCCCGGGACAGGGGGCTTGGAGACCCAGTACTTC.

V usage is TRBV7-9 and J usage is TRBJ2-7; D remains unclear. The CDR3 is made up of 12 amino acids. Germline CDR1 reads SEHNR; CDR2 reads FQNEAQ (reference sequence). The germline V and J ends were trimmed by 2 bases and 5 bases, with 7 bases remaining between them. For the CDR3, the DNA is TGTGCCAGCAGCTTAATGTCTCACGAGCAGTACTTC. This codes for CASSLMSHEQYF.

This clone was recorded a few times. The V and J genes are TRBV9 and TRBJ2-5; 10 positions match TRBD2. V gave up 0 bases and J gave up 5 bases; unmatched junction bases: 7. This CDR3 is 16 amino acids long. Germline-derived CDR1 and CDR2 are SGDLS and YYNGEE. CDR3 nucleotides: TGTGCCAGCAGCGTAGCTGTGGGTAGCGGGAGGGAGACCCAGTACTTC. It translates to CASSVAVGSGRETQYF.

J is TRBJ2-3 and V is TRBV9, with a weak D call TRBD2 (6 bases). Trimming stripped 4 bases from V and 1 base from J, with 16 bases between. Germline CDR1 SGDLS, CDR2 YYNGEE. There are 16 residues in the CDR3. CDR3 amino acids: CASSFPLRGGTDTQYF. DNA of the CDR3: TGTGCCAGCAGCTTCCCCCTGCGGGGAGGCACAGATACGCAGTATTTT.

This clone was detected only once. This sample also contains other DNA sequences that code for the same CDR3. J is TRBJ2-7 and V is TRBV19; 7 nucleotides line up with TRBD1. Per germline, CDR1 LNHDA and CDR2 SQIVND (reference sequence). The CDR3 consists of 14 residues. V lost 1 base to trimming and J lost 3 bases; unmatched junction nucleotides: 3. CDR3: CASSIGGQSYEQYF. CDR3 sequence (DNA): TGTGCCAGTAGTATAGGGGGACAGAGCTACGAGCAGTACTTC.

The chain combines TRBV10-2 with TRBJ1-2; D is unresolved. The CDR3 extends over 13 amino acids. V was pared by 3 bases and J by 8 bases, with 13 bases between. The V gene's germline CDR1 is WSHSY and CDR2 SAAADI. The CDR3 DNA sequence: TGCGCCAGCAGTGACTGGCGAGGGAGGGGCTACACCTTC. It yields the protein CASSDWRGRGYTF.

The chain joins TRBV4-1 to TRBJ1-4, with D perhaps TRBD1 (5 bases). The V and J ends lost 2 bases and 10 bases respectively, with 26 bases between them. Germline loops: CDR1 MGHRA, CDR2 YSYEKL. The CDR3 is 18 residues long. CDR3 DNA sequence: TGCGCCAGCAGCCAATTTGTGGGCCCCTTCATCACCCAGGGAAAACTGTTTTTT. Protein: CASSQFVGPFITQGKLFF.

The genes are TRBV6-1 and TRBJ2-6; weak D call: TRBD1 (6 bases). V lost 2 bases and J 2 bases, leaving 7 bases between the germline ends. Per the germline V gene, CDR1 is MNHNS and CDR2 is SASEGT. The CDR3 is 15 amino acids. CDR3 DNA sequence: TGTGCCAGCAGTGAAAAGGGGGCTGGGGCCAACGTCCTGACTTTC. Translating gives CASSEKGAGANVLTF.

This chain uses TRBV6-1 with TRBJ2-5, with 8 bases aligning to TRBD2. The CDR3 is 14 residues long. Trimming took 7 bases from V and 2 from J; bases not matched to a gene: 6. From germline, CDR1 is MNHNS and CDR2 SASEGT. The DNA of the CDR3 is TGTGCCAGCACCGGGACTAGGGCTCAAGAGACCCAGTACTTC. It codes for CASTGTRAQETQYF.

This clone was counted between two and nine times. The chain links TRBV21-1 to TRBJ2-1; the tabulated D call, TRBD2, remains unverified against the DNA. TRBV21-1 is a known pseudogene. This CDR3 has 15 residues. CDR3 nucleotides: TGTGCCAGCAGCATTAGCGGGAGGGACTACAATGAGCAGTTCTTC. This translates into CASSISGRDYNEQFF.

This chain joins TRBV27 and TRBJ2-7; a possible D gene is TRBD2 (6 bases). Germline V gives CDR1 MNHEY, CDR2 SMNVEV (reference sequence). The V and J ends lost 10 bases and 2 bases respectively, with 15 bases between them. This CDR3 spans 13 amino acids. This CDR3 reads CATSPAGPYEQYF. For the CDR3, the DNA is TGTGCCACCTCTCCTGCGGGGCCCTACGAGCAGTACTTC.

The chain is built from TRBV2 and TRBJ2-2, with D tentatively TRBD2 (6 bases). Germline assignment: CDR1 SNHLY and CDR2 FYNNEI. Trimming pared 4 bases from V and 6 bases from J, leaving 12 bases between. This CDR3 contains 14 residues. CDR3 sequence reads: CASSVLALAGELFF. The CDR3 nucleotides are TGTGCCAGCAGTGTACTAGCCTTAGCCGGGGAGCTGTTTTTT.

The chain links TRBV10-1 to TRBJ2-7, with TRBD1 matching over 8 bases. There are 18 residues in the CDR3. V shed 5 bases, J shed 2 bases, and the junction held 17 bases outside the gene matches. Germline loops: CDR1 WNHNN, CDR2 SYGVQD (reference sequence). The CDR3 coding sequence is TGCGCCAGCAGTCGTAGCAGGGGGCGCCCCGTCAGAGCCTACGAGCAGTACTTC. This translates into CASSRSRGRPVRAYEQYF.

This chain uses TRBV28 with TRBJ2-7, with 9 bases identical to TRBD2. The CDR3 runs to 12 residues. Germline lookup yields CDR1 MDHEN and CDR2 SYDVKM. After removal of 4 bases from V and 12 bases from J, the junction contained 7 bases not matched to a gene. Here the CDR3 reads CASSSASGVMYF. CDR3 nucleotide sequence: TGTGCCAGCAGTTCCGCTAGCGGGGTCATGTACTTC.

The V call is TRBV21-1, the J call TRBJ2-2; no check of the table's D call, TRBD2, against the DNA was made. TRBV21-1 is described as a pseudogene. The CDR3 sequence is 16 residues long. CDR3 sequence reads: CASSEFGGGGTGELFF. CDR3 DNA: TGTGCCAGCAGCGAGTTCGGGGGAGGTGGCACCGGGGAGCTGTTTTTT.

The chain has TRBV4-3 and TRBJ2-3; D is ambiguous. The CDR3 sequence is 14 residues long. Between the trimmed V and J ends, which lost 1 base and 4 bases, there was a span of 9 bases. CDR1 LGHNA and CDR2 YSLEER come from the germline V gene. Here the CDR3 reads CASSQVSEADTQYF. The CDR3 nucleotides read TGCGCCAGCAGCCAAGTCAGTGAGGCAGATACGCAGTATTTT.

The rearrangement links TRBV28 to TRBJ2-2; D is possibly TRBD1 (5 bases). Trimming shortened V by 5 bases and J by 5 bases, and 9 bases separated the two germline ends. Germline-derived CDR1 and CDR2 are MDHEN and SYDVKM. This CDR3 is 13 amino acids long. CDR3 residues: CASSPRQTGELFF. The CDR3 DNA reads TGTGCCAGCAGTCCGCGACAGACCGGGGAGCTGTTTTTT.